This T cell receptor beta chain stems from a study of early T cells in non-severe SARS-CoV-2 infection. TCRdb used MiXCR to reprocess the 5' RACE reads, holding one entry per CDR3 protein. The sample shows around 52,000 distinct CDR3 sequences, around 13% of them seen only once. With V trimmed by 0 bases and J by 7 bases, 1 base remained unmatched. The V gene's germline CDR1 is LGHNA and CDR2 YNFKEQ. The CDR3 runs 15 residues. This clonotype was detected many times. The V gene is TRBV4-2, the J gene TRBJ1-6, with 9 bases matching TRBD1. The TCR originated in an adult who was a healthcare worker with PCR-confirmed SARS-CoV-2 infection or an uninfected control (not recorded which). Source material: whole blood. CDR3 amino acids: CASSQDGQGNSPLHF. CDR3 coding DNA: TGTGCCAGCAGCCAAGACGGACAGGGGAATTCACCCCTCCACTTT.